Listed below are T cell receptor beta chains from one sample, sequenced in a study of blood T cell repertoires in COVID-19. The protocol was immunoSEQ multiplex PCR, while the TCRdb copy is restricted to in-frame clones and leaves out a portion. The sample contains approximately 220,000 clones, roughly 90% of which appear only once. The sequenced sample consisted of PBMCs or T cells enriched from blood (not recorded which). Receptors originate from a woman in her twenties or thirties who had recovered from COVID-19. Both conserved end residues are trimmed from each CDR3. Each record gives: J gene, V gene, CDR3 protein.

TRBJ1-1,TRBV3-1/TRBV3-2,ASSQDAGVDTEAF
TRBJ1-1,TRBV5-4,ASSKEPGQPEAF
TRBJ1-1,TRBV14,ASSHYRFRGLNTEAF
TRBJ1-1,TRBV7-3,ASSYGLGTEAF
TRBJ2-7,TRBV9,ASSDGAGASSYEQY
TRBJ1-5,TRBV6-5,ASSLQDSNQPQH
TRBJ2-1,TRBV6-2/TRBV6-3,ASSYAGPGGHNEQF
TRBJ1-2,TRBV19,ASSIPGIYYGYT
TRBJ2-1,TRBV9,ASSETGTSINEQF
TRBJ1-5,TRBV4-3,ASSQDGTGGGQPQH
TRBJ1-1,TRBV27,ASSSKPHRDTEAF
TRBJ2-5,TRBV12-3/TRBV12-4,ASRGPGTQY
TRBJ1-1,TRBV7-3,ASSHNKNTEAF
TRBJ1-2,TRBV3-1/TRBV3-2,ASSQDPARGIRGYT
TRBJ2-5,TRBV5-1,ASSPQPGGSETQY
TRBJ2-3,TRBV7-2,ASSPGLGGRDTQY
TRBJ1-2,TRBV27,ASRRGGRYGYT
TRBJ2-1,TRBV5-1,ASSSTSGGDRNEQF
TRBJ1-2,TRBV14,ASSQERLGSYGYT
TRBJ2-3,TRBV6-5,ASTPAGGDTQY
TRBJ2-3,TRBV3-1/TRBV3-2,ASSRGWTDTQY
TRBJ1-1,TRBV7-8,ASSLGRVAPRAEAF
TRBJ2-1,TRBV6-2/TRBV6-3,ASSYSIRLAGVEQF
TRBJ1-2,TRBV18,ASSTPGLVGGYT
TRBJ2-1,TRBV7-6,ASSSGRGQVQF
TRBJ2-7,TRBV2,ASSGFRGRLNEQY
TRBJ2-1,TRBV2,ASSEEGGIYNEQF
TRBJ1-2,TRBV7-2,ASSLARGLYGYT
TRBJ1-2,TRBV6-6,ASSYRGGIGGYT
TRBJ2-3,TRBV6-1,ASSERGSYTDTQY
TRBJ1-1,TRBV29-1,SVVGGGRAF
TRBJ1-6,TRBV19,ASSMGTGGDSPLH
TRBJ2-5,TRBV25-1,ASSGTSALSETQY
TRBJ2-5,TRBV5-4,ASSSVTSGGAGLETQY
TRBJ2-1,TRBV11-3,ASSLVTRSDRVF
TRBJ2-2,TRBV5-4,ASSYTPETGELF
TRBJ2-1,TRBV7-2,ASSLGGGANEQF
TRBJ2-7,TRBV12-3/TRBV12-4,ASSLLSSYEQY
TRBJ2-2,TRBV5-1,ASSTEQGQVNTGELF
TRBJ2-3,TRBV18,ASSPPGDTQY